A single T cell receptor (beta chain) is shown here with its context. Germline V gene data show CDR1 as SQVTM and CDR2 as ANQGSEA. This CDR3 is 12 amino acids long. J gave up 3 bases and V 5 bases, and 1 base lay outside the gene matches. These data belong to a study of blood T cell repertoires in COVID-19. Per the original data handling: From reference gene primer amplification, estimates of nucleated cell counts were derived. Sequencing used immunoSEQ multiplex PCR; TCRdb keeps in-frame clones, though not all of them. V, J and clone size derive from that table, while D and trimming were established from the DNA sequence. The sample gives about 220,000 clones, less than 90% of which show up once; 2.6% is in the top ten.

The sequenced material came from PBMCs or T cells enriched from blood (not recorded which). The source of this sequence is a woman aged 25 to 39 who had recovered from COVID-19. The rearrangement links TRBV29-1 to TRBJ2-7, with 10 bases fitting TRBD1. The CDR3 DNA reads as TGCAGCGTTCGGACAGGGGGCTACGAGCAGTACTTC. Translation: CSVRTGGYEQYF.